These 4 T cell receptor beta chains were sequenced from one sample in a study of tumor-infiltrating lymphocytes in localized non-small cell lung cancer. Assay: immunoSEQ multiplex PCR; the TCRdb copy retains only in-frame clones and omits some. The sample consists of approximately 10,000 clones, 60% to 80% of them appearing once. The sample consisted of uninvolved lung tissue not adjacent to the tumor. The receptors here all came from a human donor with non-small cell lung cancer.

The chain uses TRBV5-4 and TRBJ2-7; D possibly matches TRBD1 or TRBD2 (5 bases each). The CDR3 loop spans 15 amino acids. Trimming stripped 3 bases from V and 3 bases from J, with 16 bases between. The germline V gene has CDR1 SGHNT and CDR2 YYREEE (reference sequence). The CDR3 DNA follows: TGTGCCAGCAGCTCCCAATCCGGGGCGGACTACGAGCAGTACTTC. It translates to CASSSQSGADYEQYF.

This rearrangement joins TRBV29-1 to TRBJ1-2, with D hard to call. Germline CDR1 SQVTM, CDR2 ANQGSEA. The CDR3 contains 13 residues. Trimming cost V 6 bases and J 4 bases, with 15 bases left between them. The CDR3 loop reads CSVETQSRYGYTF. In DNA form, the CDR3 reads TGCAGCGTAGAGACACAGAGCCGCTATGGCTACACCTTC.

The chain uses TRBV27 and TRBJ2-2, with D maybe TRBD2 (6 bases). The V and J ends lost 5 bases and 4 bases respectively, with 8 bases between them. The CDR3 spans 13 residues. Germline values: CDR1 MNHEY, CDR2 SMNVEV (reference sequence). CDR3 sequence reads: CASSAGITGELFF. The CDR3 region has the DNA TGTGCCAGCAGTGCGGGGATCACCGGGGAGCTGTTTTTT.

The V and J genes are TRBV20-1 and TRBJ2-3; D is unclear. Trimming cost V 3 bases and J 2 bases, with 0 bases left between them. The CDR3 is made up of 10 amino acids. Germline values: CDR1 DFQATT, CDR2 SNEGSKA (reference sequence). The CDR3 DNA reads as TGCAGTGCTAGCACAGATACGCAGTATTTT. Protein: CSASTDTQYF.